This TCR beta chain came from a study of T cells in Graves' hyperthyroidism and ophthalmopathy. Study overall: Before treatment of any kind, peripheral blood was taken at initial diagnosis.

Only a few counts were recorded for this clonotype. Uncontrolled infection, other autoimmune disease, pregnancy and lactation each barred patients from inclusion. Fresh peripheral blood, 8 to 10 ml, was the source of the PBMCs. Germline V gene data show CDR1 as SEHNR and CDR2 as FQNEAQ (reference sequence). CDR3 length: 13 amino acids. V lost 3 bases and J lost 2, with 7 bases in between. TCR beta CDR3 regions were amplified from RNA transcripts. Using the HTBI primer set, a first-round RT-PCR was run on the TCR CDR3. Using its own MiXCR run on the multiplex PCR reads, TCRdb lists one record per CDR3 protein. In the table there are 300,000 to 400,000 distinct CDR3 sequences, 18% of which are singletons.

V is TRBV7-9 and J is TRBJ2-5; D is undetermined. The sequenced sample consisted of blood. The TCR originated in a man aged 18 to 30 with Graves' ophthalmopathy. The CDR3 sequence is CASSFTLQETQYF. The DNA for the CDR3 is TGTGCCAGCAGCTTTACGCTACAAGAGACCCAGTACTTC.